One sample yielded the 12 T cell receptor beta chains listed below, sequenced in a study of CD8 T cells in ankylosing spondylitis. These receptors lack a known antigen. Study-wide findings and caveats: What appeared characteristic of ankylosing spondylitis blood was a TCR beta motif of fewer than ten highly homologous variants.

TCRdb re-derived calls from the 5' RACE reads in MiXCR, one entry per CDR3 protein. Among about 500,000 distinct CDR3 sequences listed, roughly an eighth were seen once. The specimen sequenced was blood, either unsorted or a sorted T cell fraction (not recorded which). These receptors all come from a male donor with ankylosing spondylitis.

This clonotype was found a few times. The chain has TRBV4-2 and TRBJ2-3, with D tentatively TRBD2 (6 bases). Germline values: CDR1 LGHNA, CDR2 YNFKEQ. CDR3 length equals 15 residues. The ends were cut back, 2 bases at V and 3 bases at J, with 12 bases in the middle. The CDR3 protein is CASSQKGGGTDTQYF. CDR3 in DNA: TGTGCCAGCAGCCAAAAGGGAGGAGGAACAGATACGCAGTATTTT.

This clonotype was found a few times. The chain uses TRBV9 and TRBJ1-1; D uncertain. The CDR3 has 13 residues. The germline V gene encodes CDR1 SGDLS and CDR2 YYNGEE. V lost 0 bases to trimming and J lost 5 bases, with 8 bases between them. CDR3 sequence: CASSVATGTEAFF. CDR3 in DNA: TGTGCCAGCAGCGTAGCTACGGGGACTGAAGCTTTCTTT. Combining the CDR3 with reference TRBV9 and TRBJ1-1 gives the whole variable domain DSGVTQTPKHLITATGQRVTLRCSPRSGDLSVYWYQQSLDQGLQFLIQYYNGEERAKGNILERFSAQQFPDLHSELNLSSLELGDSALYFCASSVATGTEAFFGQGTRLTVV.

This chain links TRBV27 with TRBJ2-7, with unresolved D. This CDR3 region has 14 residues. Looked up from germline, CDR1 is MNHEY and CDR2 is SMNVEV (reference sequence). V was pared by 2 bases and J by 6 bases, with 14 bases between. The CDR3 DNA reads as TGTGCCAGCAGTTTAAGGCCGGCCACAAGCGAGCAGTACTTC. This translates into CASSLRPATSEQYF.

This clonotype was picked up a small number of times. This chain uses TRBV5-1 with TRBJ2-7; TRBD2 agrees at 8 bases. CDR1 is SGHRS and CDR2 is YFSETQ in the germline V gene. V trimming: 0 bases; J trimming: 3 bases; junction bases outside the gene matches: 5. The CDR3 contains 15 residues. Here the CDR3 DNA reads TGCGCCAGCAGCTTGGGAGCGGGAGATATCTACGAGCAGTACTTC. This gives the protein CASSLGAGDIYEQYF.

A few counts support this clonotype. The rearrangement joins TRBV27 to TRBJ2-5; 8 nucleotides match TRBD1. The CDR3 totals 14 residues. With 4 bases clipped from V and 6 bases from J, the junction kept 7 bases outside the gene matches. Germline V gene data show CDR1 as MNHEY and CDR2 as SMNVEV (reference sequence). The CDR3 nucleotides are TGTGCCAGCAGTTCCTCAGGGGGCGTTAAGACCCAGTACTTC. Encoded protein: CASSSSGGVKTQYF.

V usage is TRBV3-1 and J usage is TRBJ2-1; the D gene is possibly TRBD1 (5 bases). The CDR3 has 17 amino acids. Trimming stripped 5 bases from V and 0 bases from J, with 17 bases between. In germline, CDR1 is LGHDT, CDR2 YNNKEL (reference sequence). This CDR3 is CASSWTKVLSSYNEQFF. The CDR3 coding sequence is TGTGCCAGCAGCTGGACAAAGGTCCTGAGCTCCTACAATGAGCAGTTCTTC.

This clonotype was observed at least ten times. The rearrangement links TRBV5-1 to TRBJ2-5, with TRBD2 identical over 11 bases. The CDR3 runs to 14 residues. V gave up 3 bases and J gave up 3 bases; unmatched junction bases: 1. Germline V CDR1 and CDR2: SGHRS, YFSETQ. The CDR3 sequence is CASSSGLAEETQYF. CDR3 in DNA: TGCGCCAGCAGCTCGGGACTAGCGGAAGAGACCCAGTACTTC.

The V gene is TRBV7-8, the J gene TRBJ2-1; the D is unclear. The CDR3 consists of 14 residues. CDR1 is SGHVS and CDR2 is FQNEAQ in the germline V gene. V was trimmed by 4 bases and J by 7 bases, leaving 14 bases between them. CDR3 DNA: TGTGCCAGCAGCTCTTCAAGGACGGCGAATGAGCAGTTCTTC. Protein: CASSSSRTANEQFF. Full variable domain (missing parts from reference TRBV7-8 and TRBJ2-1): GAGVSQSPRYKVAKRGQDVALRCDPISGHVSLFWYQQALGQGPEFLTYFQNEAQLDKSGLPSDRFFAERPEGSVSTLKIQRTQQEDSAVYLCASSSSRTANEQFFGPGTRLTVL.

The rearrangement links TRBV10-1 to TRBJ2-5, with TRBD2 matching over 11 bases. CDR1 is WNHNN, CDR2 SYGVQD, per germline (reference sequence). CDR3 length: 14 amino acids. The ends lost 4 bases at V and 4 bases at J; junction bases unmatched: 2. In DNA, the CDR3 is TGCGCCAGCAGTGCTGGACTAGCGGGAGAGACCCAGTACTTC. Encoded protein: CASSAGLAGETQYF.

This clonotype has a handful of counts. This chain connects TRBV6-2 or TRBV6-3 to TRBJ2-1; 11 nucleotides match TRBD1. CDR3 length: 14 amino acids. The germline CDR1 and CDR2 sequences are MNHEY and SVGEGT. V trimming: 8 bases; J trimming: 10 bases; junction bases outside the gene matches: 10. CDR3: CASAGTGGSGEQFF. The DNA of the CDR3 is TGTGCCAGCGCCGGGACAGGGGGGTCCGGGGAGCAGTTCTTC.

This clonotype has more than one count but fewer than ten. The chain uses TRBV3-1 and TRBJ2-2; unclear D gene. Deletions cut 1 base from V and 2 bases from J, with 14 bases between. Germline V gene sequence: CDR1 LGHDT, CDR2 YNNKEL (reference sequence). The CDR3 has 17 residues. The CDR3 protein is CASSQGEADTNTGELFF. The DNA of the CDR3 is TGTGCCAGCAGCCAAGGTGAGGCCGACACCAACACCGGGGAGCTGTTTTTT.

This clonotype was recorded a few times. An end of the junction does not agree with germline; a read error may underlie this. The chain combines TRBV3-1 with TRBJ1-5, with D perhaps matching TRBD1 (6 bases). CDR1 is LGHDT and CDR2 is YNNKEL in the germline V gene (reference sequence). The CDR3 is 14 amino acids. CDR3 in amino acids: CASSQSGGKQPQHF. The CDR3, as DNA: TGTGCCAGCAGCCAATCGGGGGGCAAGCAGCCCCAGCATTTT.